A single sample is the source of the 23 T cell receptor beta chains below, sequenced in a study of blood T cells in healthy people across ages. For the second PCR, which ran for 7 to 11 cycles, a sample-barcoded 5' primer and a J-beta primer mix were used. TCRdb analysed the 5' RACE reads with MiXCR anew, one entry per CDR3 protein. The data contain around 1.7 million distinct CDR3 sequences, over 25% of them singletons. The sample taken for sequencing was blood. These receptors were taken from a woman in her twenties or thirties in good health.

The genes are TRBV5-5 and TRBJ1-1; D is undetermined. The V end was cut by 1 base, the J end by 5 bases, with 6 bases between. The germline V gene encodes CDR1 SGHKS and CDR2 YYEKEE (reference sequence). The CDR3 consists of 12 residues. CDR3 nucleotides: TGTGCCAGCAGCTTGCCGCCTACTGAAGCTTTCTTT. It specifies CASSLPPTEAFF.

CDR3 in amino acids: CSASVDRDGTQYF. CDR3 in DNA: TGCAGTGCTAGCGTGGACAGAGATGGGACCCAGTACTTC. V usage is TRBV20-1 and J usage is TRBJ2-5; D might be TRBD1 (6 bases). The germline gives CDR1 DFQATT, CDR2 SNEGSKA (reference sequence). The CDR3 runs to 13 residues. V was trimmed by 3 bases and J by 7 bases, leaving 15 bases between them.

The chain employs TRBV27 and TRBJ2-1; D gene unclear. This CDR3 is built from 16 residues. V gave up 5 bases and J gave up 0 bases, with 14 bases separating them. Looked up from germline, CDR1 is MNHEY and CDR2 is SMNVEV (reference sequence). CDR3 loop: CASSSSGQSSYNEQFF. The CDR3 DNA reads as TGTGCCAGCAGTAGCTCAGGCCAGAGCTCCTACAATGAGCAGTTCTTC.

This clonotype was detected many times. The rearrangement links TRBV12-5 to TRBJ2-7, with D perhaps matching TRBD1 or TRBD2 (6 bases each). The V end lost 9 bases, the J end lost 3 bases, and 15 bases lay between the germline ends. From germline, CDR1 is LGHNT and CDR2 FRNRAP. The CDR3 contains 13 residues. CDR3: CASAGGPIYEQYF. In nucleotides, the CDR3 is TGTGCTAGCGCTGGGGGGCCGATCTACGAGCAGTACTTC.

This chain joins TRBV5-5 and TRBJ2-7; TRBD1 matches at 7 bases. V shed 4 bases and J 2 bases; nucleotides not matched to a gene: 6. Germline V gives CDR1 SGHKS, CDR2 YYEKEE (reference sequence). CDR3 length: 14 amino acids. CDR3 loop: CASSVDRLTYEQYF. In DNA, the CDR3 is TGTGCCAGCAGCGTGGACAGGTTGACCTACGAGCAGTACTTC.

In its sample, this clonotype was seen a few times. The chain combines TRBV5-1 with TRBJ2-7; D possibly corresponds to TRBD1 (6 bases). This CDR3 spans 16 amino acids. From germline, CDR1 is SGHRS and CDR2 YFSETQ. V lost 2 bases and J lost 3, with 18 bases in between. CDR3 in DNA: TGCGCCAGCAGCTTCGACCGGGACAATCATAACTACGAGCAGTACTTC. This codes for CASSFDRDNHNYEQYF. The full variable domain, with the rest looked up from reference TRBV5-1 and TRBJ2-7, is KAGVTQTPRYLIKTRGQQVTLSCSPISGHRSVSWYQQTPGQGLQFLFEYFSETQRNKGNFPGRFSGRQFSNSRSEMNVSTLELGDSALYLCASSFDRDNHNYEQYFGPGTRLTVT.

The J gene is TRBJ1-6, the V gene TRBV19; 9 bases align to TRBD1. The germline CDR1 and CDR2 sequences are LNHDA and SQIVND (reference sequence). J lost 10 bases, V lost 9 bases, and 7 bases had no gene match. The CDR3 totals 13 residues. The CDR3 DNA is TGTGCCAGCAAGGGACAGGGTCGATCACCCCTCCACTTT. Residues: CASKGQGRSPLHF.

This clonotype was counted between two and nine times. V is TRBV6-2 or TRBV6-3 and J is TRBJ2-4; no clear D. The DNA end is more similar to TRBJ2-7, so the J call may be wrong. Germline CDR1 MNHEY, CDR2 SVGEGT. The CDR3 is 13 residues long. The CDR3, as DNA: TGTGCCAGCAACCTCCCCCCCAACGACGAGCAGTACTTC. Translating gives CASNLPPNDEQYF.

This rearrangement joins TRBV2 to TRBJ2-3; no definite D call. The CDR3 consists of 11 residues. Trimming cost V 7 bases and J 4 bases, with 6 bases left between them. Germline-derived CDR1 and CDR2 are SNHLY and FYNNEI. The CDR3 DNA is TGTGCCAGCACCTATGCAGATACGCAGTATTTT. As protein: CASTYADTQYF.

This clonotype was seen a few times. The chain is built from TRBV20-1 and TRBJ1-2; no firm D call. Trimming removed 3 bases at V and 6 bases at J, with 20 bases between. Germline CDR1 reads DFQATT; CDR2 reads SNEGSKA (reference sequence). The CDR3 loop spans 15 amino acids. CDR3 residues: CSASSSRLDLDGYTF. Written as DNA, the CDR3 is TGCAGTGCTAGTTCCTCACGACTGGATCTGGATGGCTACACCTTC.

This clonotype appeared a few times. V and J are TRBV14 and TRBJ2-7; perhaps TRBD1 as D (6 bases). The germline CDR1 and CDR2 sequences are SGHDN and FVKESK. CDR3 length: 14 residues. The ends were cut back, 1 base at V and 4 bases at J, with 11 bases in the middle. The CDR3 protein is CASSQVNRVYEQYF. In DNA form, the CDR3 reads TGTGCCAGCAGCCAAGTTAACAGGGTGTACGAGCAGTACTTC.

This sequence joins TRBV6-2 or TRBV6-3 and TRBJ1-5; TRBD1 is a possible D gene (5 bases). The CDR3 is 15 amino acids. V lost 7 bases, J lost 8 bases, and 21 bases lay in between. The germline V gene has CDR1 MNHEY and CDR2 SVGEGT. Here the CDR3 DNA reads TGTGCCAGCACTGGGGCCGGTCGGGATTATAAGCCCCAGCATTTT. Its translation: CASTGAGRDYKPQHF.

This clonotype was observed a few times. The rearrangement uses TRBV20-1 and TRBJ2-5; D perhaps matches TRBD1 (6 bases). The CDR3 is 13 amino acids. CDR1 is DFQATT, CDR2 SNEGSKA, per germline (reference sequence). Between the trimmed V and J ends, which lost 5 bases and 4 bases, there was a span of 14 bases. As DNA, the CDR3 is TGCAGTGCTGGTGCTGGGGGCGGAGAGACCCAGTACTTC. This gives the protein CSAGAGGGETQYF.

The chain couples TRBV24-1 to TRBJ2-7; D possibly corresponds to TRBD1 (5 bases). The V gene lost 4 bases and the J gene lost 1 base, with 13 bases spanning the gap. There are 15 residues in the CDR3. From germline, CDR1 is KGHDR and CDR2 SFDVKD. DNA for the CDR3: TGTGCCACCAGTGAGGGCAGGGAAAGATCCTACGAGCAGTACTTC. Translation: CATSEGRERSYEQYF.

This clonotype was counted a few times. The junction shows a germline mismatch at one end, possibly a read error. The rearrangement links TRBV5-1 to TRBJ1-4, with a tentative D call TRBD1 (6 bases). The CDR3 runs to 17 residues. Germline CDR1 and CDR2: SGHRS and YFSETQ. The CDR3 loop is CAGSSEGDPATNEKLFF. The CDR3 bases are TGCGCCGGCAGCTCCGAGGGGGATCCCGCAACTAATGAAAAACTGTTTTTT.

V usage is TRBV2 and J usage is TRBJ2-5, with 8 bases aligning to TRBD2. CDR1 and CDR2 (germline): SNHLY, FYNNEI. The V and J ends lost 8 bases and 3 bases, in that order; junction bases with no gene match: 8. The CDR3 totals 14 residues. CDR3 coding DNA: TGTGCCAGCCTAATTCCGGGACTAGAAGAGACCCAGTACTTC. Amino acids: CASLIPGLEETQYF.

This clonotype has more than one count but fewer than ten. This sequence joins TRBV5-1 and TRBJ2-1; 9 bases match TRBD2. Germline loops: CDR1 SGHRS, CDR2 YFSETQ. The CDR3 contains 14 residues. V shed 5 bases and J 9 bases; nucleotides not matched to a gene: 9. CDR3 sequence: CASRLTSGIREQFF. The CDR3 DNA is TGCGCCAGCAGGTTGACTAGCGGCATTCGTGAGCAGTTCTTC.

This clonotype was detected many times. The CDR3 sequence: CASSSGSGQETQYF. CDR3 DNA sequence: TGTGCCAGCAGCTCCGGTAGCGGACAAGAGACCCAGTACTTC. V is TRBV7-2 and J is TRBJ2-5, with D possibly being TRBD2 (6 bases). The V end lost 4 bases, the J end lost 2 bases, and 11 bases lay between the germline ends. CDR1 is SGHTA, CDR2 FQGNSA, per germline. The CDR3 sequence is 14 residues long.

The chain is built from TRBV7-9 and TRBJ2-7, with 8 bases that match TRBD1. The V segment lost 5 bases and the J segment 5 bases; nucleotides outside the gene matches: 11. Germline V gives CDR1 SEHNR, CDR2 FQNEAQ (reference sequence). The CDR3 contains 15 residues. The CDR3: CASSPRAAGGHEQYF. The DNA of the CDR3 is TGTGCCAGCAGCCCGCGTGCGGCAGGGGGCCACGAGCAGTACTTC.

The chain's CDR3 is CSARVPGQRNTEAFF. CDR3 DNA sequence: TGCAGTGCTAGGGTTCCAGGACAGCGGAACACTGAAGCTTTCTTT. The rearrangement links TRBV20-1 to TRBJ1-1, with a weak D call TRBD1 (6 bases). The CDR3 runs to 15 residues. Germline CDR1 DFQATT, CDR2 SNEGSKA (reference sequence). Trimming took 3 bases from V and 1 from J, leaving 15 bases between them.

This chain joins TRBV10-2 and TRBJ2-4; tentatively, D is TRBD1 (6 bases). CDR1 and CDR2 (germline): WSHSY, SAAADI. This CDR3 is built from 13 residues. The V end lost 6 bases, the J end lost 13 bases, and 19 bases lay between the germline ends. The CDR3 spells CASRDRGSYGQYF. CDR3 nucleotides: TGCGCCAGCAGAGATAGGGGGTCCTACGGGCAGTACTTC.

The table lists this clonotype with many counts. The chain carries TRBV29-1 and TRBJ2-3, with D hard to call. The germline V and J ends were trimmed by 7 bases and 0 bases, with 14 bases remaining between them. Germline CDR1 reads SQVTM; CDR2 reads ANQGSEA. The CDR3 sequence is 14 residues long. The CDR3, as DNA: TGCAGCGCCCTGGAGTTCTTTAGCACAGATACGCAGTATTTT. It is translated as CSALEFFSTDTQYF.

This clonotype was counted ten times or more. The rearrangement links TRBV29-1 to TRBJ2-3; D call uncertain. The CDR3 is made up of 14 amino acids. The germline gives CDR1 SQVTM, CDR2 ANQGSEA. The V and J ends lost 7 bases and 0 bases respectively, with 14 bases between them. The CDR3: CSGDLETSTDTQYF. The CDR3 DNA is TGCAGCGGAGACTTAGAGACCAGCACAGATACGCAGTATTTT.